This T cell receptor beta chain came from a study of T-cell memory formation after mild COVID-19. The CDR3 covers 16 residues. Germline CDR1 MGHRA, CDR2 YSYEKL. Trimming took 3 bases from V and 0 from J, leaving 11 bases between them. Notes on this clonotype: The target antigen is unknown.

TCRdb analysed the 5' RACE reads with MiXCR anew, one entry per CDR3 protein. Of a few hundred thousand distinct CDR3 sequences listed, 15% to 20% were seen once; the top ten hold roughly 21%. Study results and caveats: Later expanders leaned CD4+, whereas clones that contracted between day 15 and 85 were balanced CD4/CD8. That cross-reactive memory joined was suggested by some responding clones appearing in pre-infection memory.

The receptor was isolated from a man between 18 and 29 years old who had mild COVID-19 (a few samples of this study predate the infection). Cell type and time point are not known. What was sequenced was PBMCs or a T cell subset sorted from them (not recorded which). The V gene is TRBV4-1, the J gene TRBJ2-2, with D possibly being TRBD2 (5 bases). DNA of the CDR3: TGCGCCAGCAGCCATCCCGGGGAGACGAACACCGGGGAGCTGTTTTTT. Amino acids: CASSHPGETNTGELFF.